This T cell receptor (beta chain) derives from a study of monozygotic twins with inflammatory bowel disease. TCRdb reprocessed the 5' RACE reads; each CDR3 protein has one entry and no DNA is given. The sample has some 150,000 distinct CDR3 sequences, and its top ten clones hold roughly 2.3%. The CDR3 sequence is 15 residues long. The germline V gene has CDR1 KGHSH and CDR2 LQKENI. The rearrangement uses TRBV18 and TRBJ1-1; TCRdb designates TRBD1, a call that cannot be tested without DNA. This TCR was sampled from a human donor with ulcerative colitis or Crohn's disease, or a healthy co-twin of an affected twin (not recorded which). Sequencing was done on a sample of blood. The CDR3 loop reads CASSLSTGRNTEAFF.